The rows below give T cell receptor beta chains drawn from one sample of a study of patients and donors after allogeneic stem cell transplantation. Using its own MiXCR run on the RT-PCR reads, TCRdb lists one record per CDR3 protein. The table shows 900,000 to 1,000,000 distinct CDR3 sequences, with 18% occurring only once. Sequenced material: blood, either unsorted or a sorted T cell fraction (not recorded which). Source of these receptors: a human donor who was either an allogeneic HSCT recipient or a stem cell or donor lymphocyte infusion donor (not recorded which). It is not recorded whose cells these are; they may come from a transplant donor. CDR3s include the opening cysteine and the closing phenylalanine or tryptophan. A D gene is named only where the DNA matches it firmly. Not all rows give a size; the values are once, few, many and, for expanded clones, a class.

j_call d_call clone_size v_call cdr3_nt cdr3_aa
TRBJ1-2 NA few TRBV4-1 TGCGCCAGCAGCCAACCTTATAGGGGGGCCAATGGTGGCTACACCTTC CASSQPYRGANGGYTF
TRBJ1-1 NA NA TRBV4-1 TGCGCCAGCAGCCAGTCCTCCGGAGGGCGGAAGACTGAAGCTTTCTTT CASSQSSGGRKTEAFF
TRBJ2-3 NA few TRBV4-1 TGCGCCAGCAGCCAGGGGATGATCTACACAGATACGCAGTATTTT CASSQGMIYTDTQYF
TRBJ2-5 TRBD2 few TRBV5-1 TGCGCCAGCAGCTTCGGGCTAGCGGGGGGCGGTACGGAGACCCAGTACTTC CASSFGLAGGGTETQYF
TRBJ2-7 TRBD2 few TRBV9 TGTGCCAGCAGCGCTACTAGCGGAGGATTCTACGAGCAGTACTTC CASSATSGGFYEQYF
TRBJ2-3 NA NA TRBV24-1 TGTGCCACCAGTGATCCGGACCGGGTTCATGGTACGCAGTATTTT CATSDPDRVHGTQYF
TRBJ2-6 NA many TRBV4-1 TGCGCCAGCAGCCAATCTGGGGCCAACGTCCTGACTTTC CASSQSGANVLTF
TRBJ1-5 NA many TRBV3-1 TGTGCCAGCAGCCAAGATCTAATGCAGCTAAATCAGCCCCAGCATTTT CASSQDLMQLNQPQHF
TRBJ2-7 NA NA TRBV4-3 TGCGCCAGCAGCCATGCCCGGGACGGCTCCTACGAGCAGTACTTC CASSHARDGSYEQYF
TRBJ1-2 NA many TRBV12-3/TRBV12-4 TGTGCCAGCCAATCTAACTATGGCTACACCTTC CASQSNYGYTF
TRBJ2-3 NA NA TRBV6-2/TRBV6-3 TGTGCCAGCAGTTACGCAGACACCACTAGCACAGATACGCAGTATTTT CASSYADTTSTDTQYF
TRBJ1-1 NA few TRBV7-8 TGTGCCAGCAGACCCTCGCAGGGGCAGAACACTGAAGCTTTCTTT CASRPSQGQNTEAFF
TRBJ1-2 NA few TRBV6-1 TGTGCCAGCAGTGACCCTGGGCAGATCGCTGGCTACACCTTC CASSDPGQIAGYTF
TRBJ1-6 NA NA TRBV20-1 TGCAGTGCTAGAGTGATGGATTCACCCCTCCACTTT CSARVMDSPLHF
TRBJ2-7 TRBD1 NA TRBV5-1 TGCGCCAGCAGCTTGGCCTGGGACAGGGGGCAATACGAGCAGTACTTC CASSLAWDRGQYEQYF
TRBJ2-2 TRBD1 NA TRBV5-6 TGTGCCAGCAGCTCCCGGACAGGGTGGGCCGGGGAGCTGTTTTTT CASSSRTGWAGELFF
TRBJ1-3 NA NA TRBV4-1 TGCGCCAGCAGCCTCGGTCGTGAGGGCTCTGGAAACACCATATATTTT CASSLGREGSGNTIYF
TRBJ2-3 TRBD1 NA TRBV11-2 TGTGCCAGCAAACAGGGGGTGATTAGCACAGATACGCAGTATTTT CASKQGVISTDTQYF
TRBJ2-7 TRBD2 NA TRBV20-1 TGCAGTGCTAGAGATCGAAGGACTAGCCCCTACGAGCAGTACTTC CSARDRRTSPYEQYF
TRBJ1-2 NA many TRBV12-3/TRBV12-4 TGTGCCAGCAGCCTCGGGACCGGAGGGGATGGCTACACCTTC CASSLGTGGDGYTF
TRBJ2-7 NA once TRBV30 TGTGCCTGGGGGGCCCTCCCGAGGACCTACGAGCAGTACTTC CAWGALPRTYEQYF
TRBJ2-7 NA NA TRBV21-1 TGTGCCAGCAGCAAAGCGCTTATTTATGGGTCAGTGGCGTCCTACGAGCAGTACTTC CASSKALIYGSVASYEQYF
TRBJ2-7 NA NA TRBV20-1 TGCAGTGCTACTTTCCCGAGACGGGCGTCCTACGAGCAGTACTTC CSATFPRRASYEQYF
TRBJ2-1 NA NA TRBV19 TGTGCCAGTAGTAGAAAGCCCCCCTACAATGAGCAGTTCTTC CASSRKPPYNEQFF
TRBJ1-5 NA many TRBV12-3/TRBV12-4 TGTGCCAGCAGTTCATGGACAGATAGCTTTAGCATATCCCAGCCCCAGCATTTT CASSSWTDSFSISQPQHF
TRBJ2-7 TRBD1 few TRBV10-3 TGTGCCAGCAGGGGGCTCGCGGCGGAAAACTACGAGCAGTACTTC CASRGLAAENYEQYF